This T cell receptor (beta chain) came from a study of blood T cell repertoires in COVID-19. As for the study in general: Both acute and convalescent COVID-19 samples were obtained from the United States, Italy and Spain. Sources were T cells, B-cell-depleted T cells, or PBMCs; the material itself was cDNA or gDNA.

As handled by the study authors: Amplification from reference gene primers served as the basis for estimated nucleated cell counts. Only in-frame clones appear in the TCRdb table, and some are missing; sequencing was by immunoSEQ multiplex PCR. D and trimming were read from the DNA, whereas the V and J calls and clone size are those reported in that table. The sample consists of about 310,000 clones, roughly 84% of them appearing once. Germline V gives CDR1 SGHRS, CDR2 YFSETQ. This CDR3 has 14 amino acids. V shed 0 bases and J 8 bases; nucleotides not matched to a gene: 5. The sample comprised peripheral blood. The TCR originated in a man aged 45-65 years with active or convalescent COVID-19. The rearrangement joins TRBV5-1 to TRBJ1-2; 9 positions agree with TRBD1. CDR3 sequence (DNA): TGCGCCAGCAGCTTGGTAGGGACAGGGCAGGGCTACACCTTC. It yields the protein CASSLVGTGQGYTF.